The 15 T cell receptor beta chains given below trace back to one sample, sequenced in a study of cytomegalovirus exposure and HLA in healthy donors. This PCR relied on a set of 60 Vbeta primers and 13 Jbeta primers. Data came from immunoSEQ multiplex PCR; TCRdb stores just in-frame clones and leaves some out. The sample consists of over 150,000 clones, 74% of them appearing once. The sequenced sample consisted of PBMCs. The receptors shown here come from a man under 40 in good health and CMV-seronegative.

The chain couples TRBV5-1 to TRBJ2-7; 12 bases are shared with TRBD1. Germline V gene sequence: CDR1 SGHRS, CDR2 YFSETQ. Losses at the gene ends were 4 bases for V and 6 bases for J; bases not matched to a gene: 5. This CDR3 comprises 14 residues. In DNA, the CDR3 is TGCGCCAGCAGCGCGGGACAGGGGGCGAGCGAGCAGTACTTC. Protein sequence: CASSAGQGASEQYF. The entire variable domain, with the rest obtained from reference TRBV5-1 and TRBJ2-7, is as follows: KAGVTQTPRYLIKTRGQQVTLSCSPISGHRSVSWYQQTPGQGLQFLFEYFSETQRNKGNFPGRFSGRQFSNSRSEMNVSTLELGDSALYLCASSAGQGASEQYFGPGTRLTVT.

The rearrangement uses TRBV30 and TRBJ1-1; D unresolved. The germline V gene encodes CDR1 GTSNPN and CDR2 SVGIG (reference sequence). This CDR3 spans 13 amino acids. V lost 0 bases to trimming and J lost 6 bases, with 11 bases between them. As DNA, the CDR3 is TGTGCCTGGAGTGTTGAGATTTCCGCTGAAGCTTTCTTT. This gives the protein CAWSVEISAEAFF.

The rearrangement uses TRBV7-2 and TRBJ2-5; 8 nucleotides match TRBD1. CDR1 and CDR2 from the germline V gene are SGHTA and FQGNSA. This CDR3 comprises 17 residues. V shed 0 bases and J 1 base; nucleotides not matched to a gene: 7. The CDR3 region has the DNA TGTGCCAGCAGCTTAGCGGGGACAGGATACATCCAAGAGACCCAGTACTTC. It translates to CASSLAGTGYIQETQYF.

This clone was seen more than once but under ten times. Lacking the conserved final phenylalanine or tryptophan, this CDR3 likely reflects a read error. DNA for the CDR3: TGTGCCAGCAGCGACCCCAGACAGGGGGAAGGGGGTGGCTACACCTCC. It encodes CASSDPRQGEGGGYTS. This rearrangement joins TRBV9 to TRBJ1-2, with 9 bases fitting TRBD1. Germline values: CDR1 SGDLS, CDR2 YYNGEE. J was trimmed by 7 bases and V by 3 bases; bases with no gene match: 13. The CDR3 runs 16 residues.

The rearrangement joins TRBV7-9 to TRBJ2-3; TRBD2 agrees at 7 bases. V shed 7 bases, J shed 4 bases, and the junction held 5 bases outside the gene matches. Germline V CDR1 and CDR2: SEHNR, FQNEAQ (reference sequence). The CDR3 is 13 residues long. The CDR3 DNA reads TGTGCCAGCAACTTTGGGGGGGCAGATACGCAGTATTTT. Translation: CASNFGGADTQYF.

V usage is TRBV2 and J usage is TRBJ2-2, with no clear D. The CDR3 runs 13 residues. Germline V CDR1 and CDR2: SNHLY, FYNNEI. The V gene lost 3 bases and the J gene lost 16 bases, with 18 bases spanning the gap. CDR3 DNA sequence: TGTGCCAGCAGTGAGGGCAGCCACCCGCGCACGTTTTTT. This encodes CASSEGSHPRTFF.

The CDR3 protein is CASSLASGGAEETQYF. The DNA of the CDR3 is TGTGCCAGCAGCTTGGCTAGCGGGGGGGCGGAAGAGACCCAGTACTTC. The rearrangement links TRBV5-6 to TRBJ2-5; 12 bases align to TRBD2. The CDR3 loop spans 16 amino acids. The junction had 3 bases not matched to a gene; V was cut back by 0 bases and J by 3 bases. The germline CDR1 and CDR2 sequences are SGHDT and YYEEEE.

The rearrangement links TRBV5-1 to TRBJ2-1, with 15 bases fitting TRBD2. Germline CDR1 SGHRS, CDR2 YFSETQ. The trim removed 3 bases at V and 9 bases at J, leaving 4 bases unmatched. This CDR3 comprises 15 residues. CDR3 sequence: CASSYGLAGGGEQFF. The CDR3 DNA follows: TGCGCCAGCAGCTACGGACTAGCGGGGGGGGGTGAGCAGTTCTTC.

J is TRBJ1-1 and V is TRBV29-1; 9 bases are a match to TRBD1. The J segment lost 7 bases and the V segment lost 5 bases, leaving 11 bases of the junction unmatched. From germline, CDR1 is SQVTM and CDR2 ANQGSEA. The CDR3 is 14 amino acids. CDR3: CSVRIQGAGSEAFF. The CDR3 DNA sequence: TGCAGCGTTCGCATACAGGGGGCGGGGAGTGAAGCTTTCTTT.

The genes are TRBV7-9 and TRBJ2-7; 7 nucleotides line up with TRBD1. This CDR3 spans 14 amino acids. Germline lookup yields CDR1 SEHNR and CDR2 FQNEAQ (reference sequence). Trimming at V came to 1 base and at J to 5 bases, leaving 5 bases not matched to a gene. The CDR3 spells CASSLGQGADEQYF. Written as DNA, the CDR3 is TGTGCCAGCAGCTTAGGACAGGGTGCCGACGAGCAGTACTTC.

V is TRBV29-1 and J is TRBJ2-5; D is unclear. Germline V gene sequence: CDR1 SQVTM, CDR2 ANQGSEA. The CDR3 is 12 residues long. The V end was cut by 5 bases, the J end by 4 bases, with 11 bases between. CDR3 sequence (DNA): TGCAGCGTTCACGACGGCGGAGAGACCCAGTACTTC. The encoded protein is CSVHDGGETQYF.

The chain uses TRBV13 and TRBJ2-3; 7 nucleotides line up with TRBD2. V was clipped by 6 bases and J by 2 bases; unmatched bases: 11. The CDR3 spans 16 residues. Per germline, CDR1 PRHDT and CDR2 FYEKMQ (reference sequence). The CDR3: CASSLGGGGTTDTQYF. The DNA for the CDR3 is TGTGCCAGCAGTTTGGGCGGCGGGGGAACCACAGATACGCAGTATTTT.

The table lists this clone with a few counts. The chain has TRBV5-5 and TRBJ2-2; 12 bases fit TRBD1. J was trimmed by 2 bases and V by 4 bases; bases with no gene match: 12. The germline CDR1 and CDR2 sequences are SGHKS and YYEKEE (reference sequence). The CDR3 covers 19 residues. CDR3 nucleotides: TGTGCCAGCAGCCAAAGGGACAGGGGGCGTTCGAGTAACACCGGGGAGCTGTTTTTT. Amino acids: CASSQRDRGRSSNTGELFF. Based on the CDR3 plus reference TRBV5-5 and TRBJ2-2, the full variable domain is DAGVTQSPTHLIKTRGQQVTLRCSPISGHKSVSWYQQVLGQGPQFIFQYYEKEERGRGNFPDRFSARQFPNYSSELNVNALLLGDSALYLCASSQRDRGRSSNTGELFFGEGSRLTVL.

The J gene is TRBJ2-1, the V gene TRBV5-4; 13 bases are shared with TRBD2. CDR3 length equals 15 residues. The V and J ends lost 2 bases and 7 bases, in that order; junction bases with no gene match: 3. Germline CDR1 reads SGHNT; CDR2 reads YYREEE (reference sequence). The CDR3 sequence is CASSLLAGGINEQFF. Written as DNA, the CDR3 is TGTGCCAGCAGCTTACTAGCGGGGGGGATAAATGAGCAGTTCTTC.

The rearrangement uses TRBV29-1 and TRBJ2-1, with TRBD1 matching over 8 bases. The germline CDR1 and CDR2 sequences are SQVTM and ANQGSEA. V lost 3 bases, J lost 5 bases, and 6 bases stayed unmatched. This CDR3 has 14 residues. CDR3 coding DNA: TGCAGCGTTGACAAGGACAGGGTAAACAATGAGCAGTTCTTC. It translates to CSVDKDRVNNEQFF.